This T cell receptor (beta chain) came from a study of CXCR3-negative and CXCR3-positive naive CD8 T cells. The authors prepared UMI-labeled TRB cDNA libraries by 5' RACE. With the 5' RACE reads reprocessed, TCRdb shows one record per CDR3 protein and no DNA. This sample's table reports about 56,000 distinct CDR3 sequences. Sorting was done in triplicate for each CD8+ T cell subset (under 330,000 cells each). The CDR3 totals 13 residues. CDR1 and CDR2 (germline): MDHEN, SYDVKM. Comments on this clonotype: Its antigen is unidentified.

Study findings and constraints: Cryopreserved PBMCs had partly decreased CXCR3 expression; fresh PBMCs were used in most assays. With surface CD5 comparable between naive subsets, TCR strength was estimated using properties derived from the TRB CDR3.

This sequence was found in a human donor in good health. Some clones in this sample may be carry-over from other donors' samples. The V gene is TRBV28, the J gene TRBJ2-5; TCRdb's assignment of TRBD1 cannot be checked, as there is no DNA. Sequenced sample: memory CD8+ T cells from blood. The CDR3 sequence is CASRTQGGETQYF.